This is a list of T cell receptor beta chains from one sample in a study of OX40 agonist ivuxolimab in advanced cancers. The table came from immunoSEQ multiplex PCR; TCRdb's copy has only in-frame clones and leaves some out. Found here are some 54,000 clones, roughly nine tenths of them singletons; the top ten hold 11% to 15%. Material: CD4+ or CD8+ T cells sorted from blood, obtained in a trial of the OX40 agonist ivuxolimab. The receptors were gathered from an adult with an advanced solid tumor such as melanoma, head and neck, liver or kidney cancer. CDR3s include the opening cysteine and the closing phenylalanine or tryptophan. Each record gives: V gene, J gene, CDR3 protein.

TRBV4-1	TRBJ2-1	CASSQDPTVPGFYNEQFF
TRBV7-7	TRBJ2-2	CASSPTGGGELFF
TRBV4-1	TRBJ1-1	CASSQTGGVRSTEAFF
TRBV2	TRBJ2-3	CASSESGGRADTQYF
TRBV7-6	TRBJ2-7	CASSPTGGGPASNEQYF
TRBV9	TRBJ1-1	CASSDRLNTEAFF
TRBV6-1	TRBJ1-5	CASSLQPFGRPQHF
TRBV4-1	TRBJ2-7	CASSQVQGAFSYEQYF
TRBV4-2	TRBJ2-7	CASSQVGSGAYEQYF
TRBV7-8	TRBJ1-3	CASSVGQSSSGNTIYF
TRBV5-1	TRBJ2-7	CASSLLTGADEQYF
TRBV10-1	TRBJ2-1	CASSDSRDIKVYEQFF
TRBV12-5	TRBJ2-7	CASNDGGLTYEQYF
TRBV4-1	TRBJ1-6	CASSQDYGNSPLHF
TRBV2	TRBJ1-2	CASSVDGTGKDYTF
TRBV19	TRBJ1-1	CASSPTAGGNTEAFF
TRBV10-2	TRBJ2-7	CASTPPGLGSYEQYF
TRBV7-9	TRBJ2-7	CASSLVTGAHHGYEQYF
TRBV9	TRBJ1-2	CASSVATGGYGYTF
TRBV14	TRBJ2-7	CASSPDWGAYEQYF
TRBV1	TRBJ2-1	CTSSQTSLAGYFF
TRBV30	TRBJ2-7	CAWSAHRIKSLSYEQYF
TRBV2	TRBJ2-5	CASSPQTSGGAKTQYF
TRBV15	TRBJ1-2	CATSRGVGTEDNYGYTF
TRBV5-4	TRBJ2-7	CASSLDRSPYEQYF
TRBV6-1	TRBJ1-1	CASGTALGAFF
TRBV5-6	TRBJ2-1	CASSAAGGSSYNEQFF
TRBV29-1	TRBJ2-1	CSVEGYRDQLRNEQFF
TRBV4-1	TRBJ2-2	CASSQDWRPGANTGELFF
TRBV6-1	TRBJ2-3	CASSPLGASQYF
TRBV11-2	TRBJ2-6	CASSSTRDRGSGANVLTF
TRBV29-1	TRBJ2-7	CSAGGQGYYEQYF
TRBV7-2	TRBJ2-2	CASSPSYTANTGELFF
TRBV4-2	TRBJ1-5	CASSMTENQPQHF